These 13 T cell receptor beta chains came from one sample sequenced in a study of human T cells and chemical hapten exposure. Each CDR3 protein is one row after TCRdb ran MiXCR on the RACE reads. The sample holds just over 95,000 distinct CDR3 sequences, roughly a quarter seen once. Indicated time point: patch test 3, about 24 weeks after DPC sensitization. Documented treatment: therapeutic diphenylcyclopropenone sensitization with weekly scalp DPC. The sample here was whole blood, taken in connection with sensitization to the hapten diphenylcyclopropenone (DPC). The receptors originated from a middle-aged man with alopecia areata. Some clones in this sample may be carry-over from other donors' samples.

This clonotype was detected only a few times. The gene calls are TRBV20-1 and TRBJ1-5; D possibly corresponds to TRBD1 (6 bases). Germline loops: CDR1 DFQATT, CDR2 SNEGSKA (reference sequence). The CDR3 length is 14 residues. V was cut by 2 bases and J by 0 bases, with 8 bases left in between. The CDR3 loop is CSARRGGSNQPQHF. The CDR3 DNA sequence: TGCAGTGCTAGAAGAGGGGGTAGCAATCAGCCCCAGCATTTT.

This clonotype was counted only a few times. This chain joins TRBV2 and TRBJ2-7, with D maybe TRBD1 (5 bases). CDR1 and CDR2 from the germline V gene are SNHLY and FYNNEI. V lost 3 bases and J lost 9, with 12 bases in between. The CDR3 spans 12 residues. The chain's CDR3 is CASSDRAKVQYF. The CDR3 DNA reads as TGTGCCAGCAGTGACAGGGCAAAGGTGCAGTACTTC.

This clonotype has at least ten counts. CDR3 sequence: CASSGTSGRRDEQFF. The DNA of the CDR3 is TGCGCCAGCAGTGGGACTAGCGGGAGACGCGATGAGCAGTTCTTC. The V gene is TRBV10-1, the J gene TRBJ2-1; 13 bases are a match to TRBD2. After removal of 4 bases from V and 8 bases from J, the junction contained 5 bases not matched to a gene. Per the germline V gene, CDR1 is WNHNN and CDR2 is SYGVQD (reference sequence). The CDR3 has 15 amino acids.

The J gene is TRBJ2-3, the V gene TRBV2, with D perhaps matching TRBD1 (6 bases). There are 12 residues in the CDR3. The germline CDR1 and CDR2 sequences are SNHLY and FYNNEI. Trimming removed 8 bases from V and 6 bases from J, with 12 bases in between. CDR3 region: CASGQRVDTQYF. The DNA of the CDR3 is TGTGCCAGCGGACAGCGAGTCGATACGCAGTATTTT.

The CDR3 sequence: CSVSDLAGQYF. The CDR3 region has the DNA TGCAGCGTCTCCGATTTGGCTGGGCAGTATTTT. The chain combines TRBV29-1 with TRBJ2-3; D unclear. Per germline, CDR1 SQVTM and CDR2 ANQGSEA. This CDR3 contains 11 residues. V lost 6 bases and J lost 11, with 15 bases in between.

This clonotype was detected a few times. The CDR3 here is CASSKRGSETQYF. CDR3 bases: TGTGCCAGCAGCAAACGCGGGAGCGAGACCCAGTACTTC. This chain uses TRBV5-4 with TRBJ2-5; 7 bases map to TRBD2. The germline CDR1 and CDR2 sequences are SGHNT and YYREEE (reference sequence). The ends lost 4 bases at V and 5 bases at J; junction bases unmatched: 5. The CDR3 consists of 13 residues.

The chain uses TRBV27 and TRBJ1-2; the D is unclear. Looked up from germline, CDR1 is MNHEY and CDR2 is SMNVEV (reference sequence). The CDR3 loop spans 14 amino acids. V was trimmed by 6 bases and J by 0 bases, leaving 11 bases between them. The CDR3 loop reads CASRVGGANYGYTF. The CDR3 DNA reads TGTGCCAGCAGGGTAGGCGGAGCTAACTATGGCTACACCTTC.

The rearrangement joins TRBV12-3 or TRBV12-4 to TRBJ1-3; 7 nucleotides line up with TRBD1. CDR3 length: 16 residues. Trimming cost V 6 bases and J 0 bases; bases outside gene matches: 8. CDR3 sequence reads: CASSAQGGISGNTIYF. CDR3 nucleotide sequence: TGTGCCAGCAGCGCCCAGGGGGGGATCTCTGGAAACACCATATATTTT.

The table lists this clonotype with a few counts. This chain uses TRBV21-1 with TRBJ1-2; the listed D gene, TRBD1, was not tested against the DNA. TRBV21-1 is a pseudogene segment. This CDR3 contains 14 residues. The CDR3 sequence: CASSTCKGWDGYTF. CDR3 bases: TGTGCCAGCAGTACGTGTAAGGGGTGGGATGGCTACACCTTC.

V is TRBV9 and J is TRBJ2-1, with 7 bases identical to TRBD2. Germline V lookup: CDR1 SGDLS, CDR2 YYNGEE. The CDR3 sequence is 16 residues long. The trim removed 0 bases at V and 7 bases at J, leaving 10 bases unmatched. For the CDR3, the DNA is TGTGCCAGCAGCGTAGGGACGTCGGGAGGCGGGAATGAGCAGTTCTTC. As protein: CASSVGTSGGGNEQFF.

The V and J genes are TRBV6-2 or TRBV6-3 and TRBJ2-7; 9 bases are a match to TRBD2. The CDR3 loop spans 14 amino acids. V trimming: 6 bases; J trimming: 3 bases; junction bases outside the gene matches: 6. Germline-derived CDR1 and CDR2 are MNHEY and SVGEGT. Written as DNA, the CDR3 is TGTGCCAGCAGGGAGACTAGCGGTAGCTACGAGCAGTACTTC. Translated: CASRETSGSYEQYF.

This clonotype showed up just a few times. The gene calls are TRBV4-3 and TRBJ2-1; no clear D gene. V gave up 3 bases and J gave up 10 bases, with 7 bases separating them. The germline gives CDR1 LGHNA, CDR2 YSLEER. The CDR3 contains 11 residues. CDR3 sequence: CASSQCREQFF. In DNA form, the CDR3 reads TGCGCCAGCAGCCAGTGCCGGGAGCAGTTCTTC.

This clonotype was counted between two and nine times. The chain combines TRBV15 with TRBJ2-3; D perhaps matches TRBD2 (6 bases). The CDR3 has 15 amino acids. CDR1 is LNHNV, CDR2 YYDKDF, per germline (reference sequence). V was clipped by 3 bases and J by 0 bases, with 10 bases between them. CDR3: CATSRVAVSTDTQYF. The CDR3 nucleotides are TGTGCCACCAGCAGGGTAGCGGTTAGCACAGATACGCAGTATTTT.